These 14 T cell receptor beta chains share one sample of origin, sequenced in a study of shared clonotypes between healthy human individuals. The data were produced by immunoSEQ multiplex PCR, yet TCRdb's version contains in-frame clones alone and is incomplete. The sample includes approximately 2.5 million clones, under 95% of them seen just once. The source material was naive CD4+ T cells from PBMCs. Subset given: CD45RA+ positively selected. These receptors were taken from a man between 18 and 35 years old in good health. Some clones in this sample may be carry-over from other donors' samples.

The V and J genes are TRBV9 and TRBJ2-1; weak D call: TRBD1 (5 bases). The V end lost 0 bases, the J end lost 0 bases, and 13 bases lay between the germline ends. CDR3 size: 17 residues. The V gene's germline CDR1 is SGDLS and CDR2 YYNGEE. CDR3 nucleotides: TGTGCCAGCAGCGTAGGGGCAGGGCCCTTCTCCTACAATGAGCAGTTCTTC. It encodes CASSVGAGPFSYNEQFF.

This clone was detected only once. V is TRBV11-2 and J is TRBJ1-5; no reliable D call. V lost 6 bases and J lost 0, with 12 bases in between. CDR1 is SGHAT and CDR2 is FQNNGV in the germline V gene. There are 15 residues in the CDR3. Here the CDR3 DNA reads TGTGCCAGCAGTCAGGACGGCCTTAGCAATCAGCCCCAGCATTTT. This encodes CASSQDGLSNQPQHF. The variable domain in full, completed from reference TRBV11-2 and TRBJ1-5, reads EAGVAQSPRYKIIEKRQSVAFWCNPISGHATLYWYQQILGQGPKLLIQFQNNGVVDDSQLPKDRFSAERLKGVDSTLKIQPAKLEDSAVYLCASSQDGLSNQPQHFGDGTRLSIL.

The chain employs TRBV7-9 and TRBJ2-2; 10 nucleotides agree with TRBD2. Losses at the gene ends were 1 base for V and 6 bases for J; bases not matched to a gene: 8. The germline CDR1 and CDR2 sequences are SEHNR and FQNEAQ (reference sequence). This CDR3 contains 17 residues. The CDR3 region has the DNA TGTGCCAGCAGCTTAGATCGGCTAGCGGGAGTGGCCGGGGAGCTGTTTTTT. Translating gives CASSLDRLAGVAGELFF.

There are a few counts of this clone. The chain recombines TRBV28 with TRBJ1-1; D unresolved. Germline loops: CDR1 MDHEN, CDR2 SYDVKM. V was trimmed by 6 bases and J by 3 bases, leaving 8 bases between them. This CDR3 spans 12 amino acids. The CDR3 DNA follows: TGTGCCAGCAGGACAAGGGACACTGAAGCTTTCTTT. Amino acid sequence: CASRTRDTEAFF.

For the CDR3, the DNA is TGTGCCAGCAGCTTAGTGCGAGCGGGAGGTGGCAGAGAGACCCAGTACTTC. It encodes CASSLVRAGGGRETQYF. The chain carries TRBV7-2 and TRBJ2-5; 9 bases fit TRBD2. Germline-derived CDR1 and CDR2 are SGHTA and FQGNSA. CDR3 size: 17 residues. Trimming at V came to 1 base and at J to 4 bases, leaving 10 bases not matched to a gene.

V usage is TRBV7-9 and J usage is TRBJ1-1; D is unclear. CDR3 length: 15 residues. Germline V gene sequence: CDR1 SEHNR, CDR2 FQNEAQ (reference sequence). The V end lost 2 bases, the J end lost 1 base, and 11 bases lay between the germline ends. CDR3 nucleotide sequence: TGTGCCAGCAGCTTATTGGGAGGAGGGAACACTGAAGCTTTCTTT. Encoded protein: CASSLLGGGNTEAFF.

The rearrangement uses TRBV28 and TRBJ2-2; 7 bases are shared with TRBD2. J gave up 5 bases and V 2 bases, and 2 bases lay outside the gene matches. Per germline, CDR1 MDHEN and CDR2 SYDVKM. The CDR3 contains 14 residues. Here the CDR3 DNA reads TGTGCCAGCAGTTTAGGGGGGGAAACCGGGGAGCTGTTTTTT. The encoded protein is CASSLGGETGELFF.

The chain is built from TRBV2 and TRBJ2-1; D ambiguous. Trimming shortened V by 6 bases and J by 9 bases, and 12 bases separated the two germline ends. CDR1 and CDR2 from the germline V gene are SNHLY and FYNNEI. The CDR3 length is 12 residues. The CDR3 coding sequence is TGTGCCAGCAGCCCTGCGGCGGCTGAGCAGTTCTTC. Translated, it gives CASSPAAAEQFF.

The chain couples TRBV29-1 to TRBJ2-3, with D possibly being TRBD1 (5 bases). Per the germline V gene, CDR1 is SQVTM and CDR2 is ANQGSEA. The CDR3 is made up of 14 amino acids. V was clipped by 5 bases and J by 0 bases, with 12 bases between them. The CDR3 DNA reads TGCAGCGTTCGACAGCTTACTAGCACAGATACGCAGTATTTT. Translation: CSVRQLTSTDTQYF.

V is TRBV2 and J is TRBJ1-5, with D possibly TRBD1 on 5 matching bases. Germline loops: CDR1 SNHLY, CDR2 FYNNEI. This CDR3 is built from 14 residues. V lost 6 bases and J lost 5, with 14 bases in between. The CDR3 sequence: CASSPELRDQPQHF. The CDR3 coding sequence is TGTGCCAGCAGCCCGGAGCTCAGGGATCAGCCCCAGCATTTT.

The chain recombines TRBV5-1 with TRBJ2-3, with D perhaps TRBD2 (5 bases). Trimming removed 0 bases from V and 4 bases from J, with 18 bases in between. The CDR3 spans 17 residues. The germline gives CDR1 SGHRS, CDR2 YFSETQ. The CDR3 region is CASSLAGAAAQADTQYF. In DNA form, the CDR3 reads TGCGCCAGCAGCTTGGCCGGCGCAGCGGCCCAGGCAGATACGCAGTATTTT.

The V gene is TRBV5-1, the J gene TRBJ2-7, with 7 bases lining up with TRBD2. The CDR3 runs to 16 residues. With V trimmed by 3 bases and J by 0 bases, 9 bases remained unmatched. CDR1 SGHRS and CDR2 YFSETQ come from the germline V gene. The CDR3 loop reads CASSSGGGTSSYEQYF. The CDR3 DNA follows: TGCGCCAGCAGCTCGGGGGGAGGGACGAGCTCCTACGAGCAGTACTTC.

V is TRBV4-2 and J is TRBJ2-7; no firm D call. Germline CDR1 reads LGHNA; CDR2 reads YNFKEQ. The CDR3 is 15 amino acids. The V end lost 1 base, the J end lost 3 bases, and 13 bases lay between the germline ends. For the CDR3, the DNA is TGTGCCAGCAGCCAAGTAGCACTCACGAACTACGAGCAGTACTTC. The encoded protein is CASSQVALTNYEQYF.

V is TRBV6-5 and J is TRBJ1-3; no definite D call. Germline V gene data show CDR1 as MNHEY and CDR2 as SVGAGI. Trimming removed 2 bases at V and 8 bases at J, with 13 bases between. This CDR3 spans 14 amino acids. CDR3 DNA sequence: TGTGCCAGCAGTTACCCCGGTAGACCCGACACCATATATTTT. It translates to CASSYPGRPDTIYF.